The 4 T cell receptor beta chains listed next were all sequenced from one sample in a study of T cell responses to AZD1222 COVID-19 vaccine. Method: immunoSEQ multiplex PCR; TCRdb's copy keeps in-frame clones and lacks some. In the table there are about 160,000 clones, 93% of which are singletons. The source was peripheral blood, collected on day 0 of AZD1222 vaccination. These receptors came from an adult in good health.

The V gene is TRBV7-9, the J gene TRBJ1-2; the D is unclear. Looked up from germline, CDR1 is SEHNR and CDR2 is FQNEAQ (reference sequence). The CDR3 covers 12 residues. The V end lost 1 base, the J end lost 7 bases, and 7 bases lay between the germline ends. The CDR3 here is CASSLGGFGYTF. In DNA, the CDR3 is TGTGCCAGCAGCTTAGGTGGGTTTGGCTACACCTTC.

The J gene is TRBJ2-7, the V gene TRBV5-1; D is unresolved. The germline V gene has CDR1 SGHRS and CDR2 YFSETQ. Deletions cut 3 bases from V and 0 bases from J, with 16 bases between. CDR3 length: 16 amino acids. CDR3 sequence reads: CASSSEYGRPSYEQYF. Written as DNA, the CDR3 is TGCGCCAGCAGCTCCGAATATGGACGGCCCTCCTACGAGCAGTACTTC.

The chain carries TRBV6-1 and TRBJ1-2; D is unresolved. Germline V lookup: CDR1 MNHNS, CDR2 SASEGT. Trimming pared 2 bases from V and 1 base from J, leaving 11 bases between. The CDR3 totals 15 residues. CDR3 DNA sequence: TGTGCCAGCAGTGAACCACAAAGAATTAACTATGGCTACACCTTC. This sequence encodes CASSEPQRINYGYTF.

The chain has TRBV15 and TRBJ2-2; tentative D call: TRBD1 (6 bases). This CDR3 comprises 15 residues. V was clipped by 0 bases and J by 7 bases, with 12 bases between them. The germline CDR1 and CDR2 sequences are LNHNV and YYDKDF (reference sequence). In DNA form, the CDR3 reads TGTGCCACCAGCAGAGATTACAGGGTTGGCGGGGAGCTGTTTTTT. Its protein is CATSRDYRVGGELFF.